One sample yielded the 31 T cell receptor beta chains listed below, sequenced in a study of molecular identifiers for immune sequencing clone quantification. TCRdb called the PCR reads again in MiXCR, with one record for every CDR3 protein. The repertoire has some 100,000 distinct CDR3 sequences, 19% of them found once; the top ten carry about 0.85%. Specimen: naive CD8+ T cells from blood, with Jurkat cell RNA spiked in. Subset in this sample: FACS-sorted CD8+CD4-CCR7+CD45RA+ naive T cells. All receptors come from a human donor in good health. Some libraries in this study had Jurkat cell RNA spiked in.

This clonotype was observed at least ten times. The chain links TRBV27 to TRBJ2-2; D possibly uses TRBD1 or TRBD2 (5 bases each). This CDR3 spans 14 amino acids. The germline gives CDR1 MNHEY, CDR2 SMNVEV (reference sequence). The V end lost 2 bases, the J end lost 2 bases, and 6 bases lay between the germline ends. The CDR3 DNA sequence: TGTGCCAGCAGTTTAGGGACCAACACCGGGGAGCTGTTTTTT. Translation gives CASSLGTNTGELFF.

The sample holds many counts of this clonotype. This chain joins TRBV19 and TRBJ1-1; a weak D match, TRBD1 (5 bases). This CDR3 region has 14 residues. Germline loops: CDR1 LNHDA, CDR2 SQIVND (reference sequence). Between the trimmed V and J ends, which lost 3 bases and 1 base, there was a span of 9 bases. Written as DNA, the CDR3 is TGTGCCAGTAGTATTGGGGGGACGAACACTGAAGCTTTCTTT. Residues: CASSIGGTNTEAFF.

This clonotype was observed at least ten times. This chain links TRBV6-2 or TRBV6-3 with TRBJ1-5; D might be TRBD1 (5 bases). CDR3 size: 15 residues. The germline V gene has CDR1 MNHEY and CDR2 SVGEGT. V shed 5 bases and J shed 3 bases, with 14 bases lying between them. For the CDR3, the DNA is TGTGCCAGCAGTCCCGGGGCAGGGCACAATCAGCCCCAGCATTTT. Protein sequence: CASSPGAGHNQPQHF.

This clonotype was seen ten or more times. The chain uses TRBV24-1 and TRBJ2-3; D not resolved. CDR3 size: 13 residues. The V gene lost 10 bases and the J gene lost 0 bases, with 10 bases spanning the gap. In germline, CDR1 is KGHDR, CDR2 SFDVKD. The CDR3 nucleotides read TGTGCCACAGAGACGGCTAGCACAGATACGCAGTATTTT. This encodes CATETASTDTQYF.

This clonotype appeared many times. V gene TRBV7-9 combines with J gene TRBJ2-2; D may be TRBD1 or TRBD2 (5 bases each). Germline CDR1 SEHNR, CDR2 FQNEAQ (reference sequence). This CDR3 has 17 residues. The germline V and J ends were trimmed by 4 bases and 0 bases, with 15 bases remaining between them. The CDR3 DNA follows: TGTGCCAGCAGCTCAAGGGACGGACCCACGAACACCGGGGAGCTGTTTTTT. This gives the protein CASSSRDGPTNTGELFF.

This clonotype was picked up many times. CDR3 sequence: CASSLGPAHSTEAFF. The CDR3 coding sequence is TGTGCCAGCAGCTTAGGGCCCGCCCATTCCACTGAAGCTTTCTTT. The chain combines TRBV7-6 with TRBJ1-1; D remains unclear. From germline, CDR1 is SGHVS and CDR2 FNYEAQ. V lost 1 base, J lost 4 bases, and 13 bases lay in between. This CDR3 comprises 15 residues.

The chain employs TRBV19 and TRBJ1-2; possible D gene TRBD1, 5 bases. CDR1 is LNHDA, CDR2 SQIVND, per germline (reference sequence). V was clipped by 6 bases and J by 5 bases, with 16 bases between them. The CDR3 has 14 residues. The CDR3 DNA sequence: TGTGCCAGTAGGCTCAGGGCTCAGGGTTATGGCTACACCTTC. Its translation: CASRLRAQGYGYTF.

About this clonotype: A read error may be the cause here, since a much bigger clone is one base away. V is TRBV6-4 and J is TRBJ1-1, with a tentative D call TRBD1 (5 bases). CDR1 and CDR2 (germline): MRHNA, SNTAGT. This CDR3 spans 12 amino acids. Trimming removed 2 bases at V and 8 bases at J, with 9 bases between. CDR3 residues: CASSDPRGEAFF. CDR3 DNA sequence: TGTGCCAGCAGTGACCCTCGGGGGGAAGCTTTCTTT.

This chain uses TRBV4-1 with TRBJ2-7; D is undetermined. CDR1 and CDR2 (germline): MGHRA, YSYEKL. The CDR3 is made up of 15 amino acids. V shed 5 bases and J shed 0 bases, with 14 bases lying between them. CDR3: CASSLSRSSSYEQYF. The CDR3 DNA follows: TGCGCCAGCAGCTTATCAAGGTCAAGCTCCTACGAGCAGTACTTC.

Regarding this clonotype: A much bigger clone sits one base away, suggesting this may be a read error. The chain couples TRBV6-5 to TRBJ2-3, with TRBD1 matching 8 bases. CDR1 and CDR2 (germline): MNHEY, SVGAGI. This CDR3 is built from 15 residues. The chain's CDR3 is CASSYRAGGTDMQYF. CDR3 nucleotides: TGTGCCAGCAGTTATAGGGCAGGGGGCACAGATATGCAGTATTTT.

This clonotype was observed many times. The V and J genes are TRBV5-1 and TRBJ2-3, with 7 positions matching TRBD2. This CDR3 spans 16 amino acids. Trimming at V came to 0 bases and at J to 4 bases, leaving 8 bases not matched to a gene. Germline CDR1 is SGHRS and CDR2 is YFSETQ. The CDR3 bases are TGCGCCAGCAGCTTGGAATGGCGGGAGTCGGCAGATACGCAGTATTTT. Translated: CASSLEWRESADTQYF.

At least ten counts were recorded for this clonotype. V gene TRBV7-6 combines with J gene TRBJ2-2; 9 nucleotides align to TRBD1. V trimming: 4 bases; J trimming: 3 bases; junction bases outside the gene matches: 3. The CDR3 totals 15 residues. Germline V gives CDR1 SGHVS, CDR2 FNYEAQ. The CDR3: CASSSWTGDTGELFF. Written as DNA, the CDR3 is TGTGCCAGCAGCTCTTGGACAGGGGACACCGGGGAGCTGTTTTTT.

This clonotype was observed at least ten times. V gene TRBV30 combines with J gene TRBJ2-7, with D perhaps TRBD1 (6 bases). The CDR3 contains 14 residues. Per germline, CDR1 GTSNPN and CDR2 SVGIG (reference sequence). V was cut by 3 bases and J by 6 bases, with 18 bases left in between. CDR3 DNA sequence: TGTGCCTGGAGACCGGGACACCCAAAGTGCGAGCAGTACTTC. Its translation is CAWRPGHPKCEQYF.

The chain employs TRBV6-5 and TRBJ2-7; D is undetermined. Germline V gene data show CDR1 as MNHEY and CDR2 as SVGAGI. V lost 8 bases and J 3 bases, leaving 11 bases between the germline ends. The CDR3 extends over 12 amino acids. The CDR3 sequence is CASGARDYEQYF. In DNA, the CDR3 is TGTGCCAGCGGCGCTAGAGACTACGAGCAGTACTTC.

This clonotype was seen ten or more times. The chain has TRBV19 and TRBJ2-3; D may correspond to TRBD1 or TRBD2 (5 bases each). V was trimmed by 5 bases and J by 9 bases, leaving 15 bases between them. The CDR3 is 13 amino acids. The germline V gene encodes CDR1 LNHDA and CDR2 SQIVND (reference sequence). The CDR3 DNA follows: TGTGCCAGTAGTCACCGGGGCGGCGACACGCAGTATTTT. Its protein is CASSHRGGDTQYF.

This clonotype was seen repeatedly, ten times or more. J is TRBJ2-2 and V is TRBV11-2, with 8 nucleotides matching TRBD1. V dropped 6 bases and J dropped 0; count of bases not matched to a gene: 6. The CDR3 is made up of 16 amino acids. Per the germline V gene, CDR1 is SGHAT and CDR2 is FQNNGV. The DNA for the CDR3 is TGTGCCAGCAGTTCCAGGGGGCCGGCGAACACCGGGGAGCTGTTTTTT. This gives the protein CASSSRGPANTGELFF.

There are many counts of this clonotype. The chain uses TRBV5-5 and TRBJ2-1; 13 nucleotides align to TRBD2. This CDR3 region has 16 residues. The germline CDR1 and CDR2 sequences are SGHKS and YYEKEE (reference sequence). The J segment lost 5 bases and the V segment lost 4 bases, leaving 6 bases of the junction unmatched. The DNA for the CDR3 is TGTGCCAGCAGCACCCCGGGACTAGCGGGACACAATGAGCAGTTCTTC. Translation: CASSTPGLAGHNEQFF. Together with reference TRBV5-5 and TRBJ2-1, the CDR3 gives the full variable domain: DAGVTQSPTHLIKTRGQQVTLRCSPISGHKSVSWYQQVLGQGPQFIFQYYEKEERGRGNFPDRFSARQFPNYSSELNVNALLLGDSALYLCASSTPGLAGHNEQFFGPGTRLTVL.

Points on this clonotype: A much larger clone is a single base away; this may be a read error. V usage is TRBV6-6 and J usage is TRBJ2-5; 10 nucleotides align to TRBD1. Germline-derived CDR1 and CDR2 are MNHNY and SVGAGI (reference sequence). The CDR3 length is 13 residues. CDR3 in amino acids: CAIQTGGGETQCF. CDR3 coding DNA: TGTGCCATCCAGACAGGGGGCGGGGAGACCCAGTGCTTC.

This clonotype was counted many times. The chain recombines TRBV6-5 with TRBJ2-1; D is tentatively TRBD1 or TRBD2 (6 bases each). Germline assignment: CDR1 MNHEY and CDR2 SVGAGI. The CDR3 is 15 amino acids. V was trimmed by 7 bases and J by 7 bases, leaving 20 bases between them. The CDR3 loop reads CASTWGAGRRNEQFF. CDR3 nucleotide sequence: TGTGCCAGCACGTGGGGGGCCGGCCGGAGGAATGAGCAGTTCTTC.

This clonotype was detected ten times or more. The chain links TRBV4-3 to TRBJ2-7; D unclear. Looked up from germline, CDR1 is LGHNA and CDR2 is YSLEER. This CDR3 contains 15 residues. V shed 0 bases and J shed 2 bases, with 11 bases lying between them. The CDR3, as DNA: TGCGCCAGCAGCCAAGAAAGGGCCAGAACCTACGAGCAGTACTTC. Its protein product is CASSQERARTYEQYF.

The rearrangement uses TRBV7-6 and TRBJ2-6, with D hard to call. The CDR3 has 13 amino acids. Germline V gene data show CDR1 as SGHVS and CDR2 as FNYEAQ. V was shortened by 4 bases and J by 4 bases, with 5 bases between the two germline ends. As DNA, the CDR3 is TGTGCCAGCAGCTCCGGCGGGGCCAACGTCCTGACTTTC. Protein product: CASSSGGANVLTF.

This clonotype was counted at least ten times. V is TRBV7-8 and J is TRBJ2-2; no clear D gene. This CDR3 has 17 residues. V was cut by 5 bases and J by 0 bases, with 16 bases left in between. Germline V CDR1 and CDR2: SGHVS, FQNEAQ. CDR3 amino acids: CASSLRLGSTNTGELFF. In DNA form, the CDR3 reads TGTGCCAGCAGCCTACGTCTAGGCAGTACGAACACCGGGGAGCTGTTTTTT.

This rearrangement joins TRBV4-1 to TRBJ2-2, with D possibly being TRBD1 (5 bases). This CDR3 is built from 15 residues. The V end lost 1 base, the J end lost 5 bases, and 11 bases lay between the germline ends. Germline CDR1 reads MGHRA; CDR2 reads YSYEKL. For the CDR3, the DNA is TGCGCCAGCAGCCAAGTGGTAGGGGAAACCGGGGAGCTGTTTTTT. It translates to CASSQVVGETGELFF.

Many counts were recorded for this clonotype. V is TRBV18 and J is TRBJ2-3; TRBD1 matches at 8 bases. The germline V gene has CDR1 KGHSH and CDR2 LQKENI. This CDR3 region has 16 residues. V lost 2 bases and J lost 1; bases outside the gene matches: 5. CDR3 amino acids: CASSPAGQGRTDTQYF. CDR3 bases: TGTGCCAGCTCACCAGCCGGACAGGGCCGCACAGATACGCAGTATTTT.

There are many counts of this clonotype. The rearrangement links TRBV6-2 or TRBV6-3 to TRBJ2-7, with TRBD2 identical over 9 bases. CDR3 length: 14 residues. Germline V CDR1 and CDR2: MNHEY, SVGEGT. The V and J ends lost 5 bases and 3 bases, in that order; junction bases with no gene match: 5. Here the CDR3 reads CASSVSGGIYEQYF. The CDR3 bases are TGTGCCAGCAGTGTCAGCGGGGGGATCTACGAGCAGTACTTC.

In its sample, this clonotype was seen many times. The gene calls are TRBV28 and TRBJ2-2; perhaps TRBD1 as D (5 bases). V was pared by 3 bases and J by 6 bases, with 14 bases between. The CDR3 sequence is 15 residues long. Germline CDR1 MDHEN, CDR2 SYDVKM. The CDR3 sequence is CASSFLLKGAGELFF. The CDR3 DNA is TGTGCCAGCAGTTTCCTCTTGAAAGGGGCCGGGGAGCTGTTTTTT.

With respect to this clonotype: This may be a read error, as it is one base from a much larger clone. The chain has TRBV13 and TRBJ1-1, with D uncertain. The CDR3 is 13 residues long. The V end was cut by 7 bases, the J end by 6 bases, with 15 bases between. Germline V gene sequence: CDR1 PRHDT, CDR2 FYEKMQ (reference sequence). CDR3 DNA: TGTGCCAGCATCGAAAGTAACCGCCCTGAAGCTTTCTTT. Translated: CASIESNRPEAFF. The entire variable domain, with the rest obtained from reference TRBV13 and TRBJ1-1, is as follows: AAGVIQSPRHLIKEKRETATLKCYPIPRHDTVYWYQQGPGQDPQFLISFYEKMQSDKGSIPDRFSAQQFSDYHSELNMSSLELGDSALYFCASIESNRPEAFFGQGTRLTVV.

Ten or more counts support this clonotype. V and J are TRBV7-9 and TRBJ1-1; D not resolved. The V gene's germline CDR1 is SEHNR and CDR2 FQNEAQ (reference sequence). The V and J ends lost 1 base and 2 bases respectively, with 11 bases between them. This CDR3 is 15 amino acids long. This CDR3 is CASSLDWTGNTEAFF. CDR3 DNA sequence: TGTGCCAGCAGCTTAGACTGGACGGGCAACACTGAAGCTTTCTTT.

This clonotype was seen at least ten times. The chain couples TRBV7-8 to TRBJ1-1, with 7 bases lining up with TRBD1. The germline gives CDR1 SGHVS, CDR2 FQNEAQ. V was pared by 4 bases and J by 4 bases, with 3 bases of the junction left unmatched. CDR3 length equals 13 residues. CDR3 protein: CASSWQGGTEAFF. CDR3 DNA sequence: TGTGCCAGCAGCTGGCAGGGGGGCACTGAAGCTTTCTTT.

Points on this clonotype: This may be a read error, as it is one base from a much larger clone. This chain links TRBV28 with TRBJ2-5; D unclear. The germline CDR1 and CDR2 sequences are MDHEN and SYDVKM. This CDR3 comprises 14 residues. CDR3 sequence: CASSLLRSEETQHF. The DNA for the CDR3 is TGTGCCAGCAGTTTGCTCAGGTCCGAAGAGACCCAGCACTTC.

This clonotype was recorded many times. This may be a read error, as it is one base from a much larger clone. The gene calls are TRBV11-3 and TRBJ2-7; TRBD1 is a possible D gene (7 bases). The CDR3 is 13 residues long. The V gene lost 3 bases and the J gene lost 3 bases, with 9 bases spanning the gap. Germline-derived CDR1 and CDR2 are SGHNT and YENEEA. The CDR3 DNA is TGTGCCAGCAGCTTGCGGGACAGCTACGAGCAGTACTTC. Its translation is CASSLRDSYEQYF.